This T cell receptor beta chain emerged from a study of breast tumors, draining lymph nodes, adjacent tissues. After removal of 3 bases from V and 4 bases from J, the junction contained 20 bases not matched to a gene. This CDR3 has 20 residues. Germline V gene lookup returns CDR1 SGHDT and CDR2 YYEEEE. This clonotype has at least ten counts. The antigen remains undetermined. TCRdb independently ran MiXCR on the multiplex PCR reads; one entry per CDR3 protein. Found here are about 89,000 distinct CDR3 sequences, over 25% of them singletons; the top ten hold 8.1%. Axillary draining lymph nodes of breast cancer patients supplied the node samples. Whole-study results and caveats: Tumor and nontumor repertoires were significantly more similar in luminal-like than in basal-like breast cancer. The lymph node origin of tumor T cells was framed as consistent with a hypothesis, not demonstrated. The data were judged consistent with most tumor T cells coming from lymph node and expanding in tumor. Tumor repertoires ranked between lymph nodes and nontumor tissue in diversity, with V and J gene preferences.

The clonotype originates from a female donor with breast cancer. Some clones in this sample may be carry-over from other donors' samples. This chain links TRBV5-6 with TRBJ2-1; 9 bases line up with TRBD2. Input material: axillary lymph node tissue. Here the CDR3 reads CASSSRHFNSGRRDYNEQFF. CDR3 DNA: TGTGCCAGCAGCTCCAGACACTTTAATAGCGGGAGACGGGATTACAATGAGCAGTTCTTC.